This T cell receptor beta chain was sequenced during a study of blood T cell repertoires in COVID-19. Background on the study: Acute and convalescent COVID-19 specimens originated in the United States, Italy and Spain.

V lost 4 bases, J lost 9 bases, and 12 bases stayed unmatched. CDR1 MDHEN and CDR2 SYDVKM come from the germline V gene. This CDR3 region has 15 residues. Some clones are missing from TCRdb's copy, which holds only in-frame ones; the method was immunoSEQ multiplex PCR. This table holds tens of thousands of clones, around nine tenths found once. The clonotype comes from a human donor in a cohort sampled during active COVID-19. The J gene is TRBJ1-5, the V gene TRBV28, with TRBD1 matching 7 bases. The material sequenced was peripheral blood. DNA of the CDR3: TGTGCCAGCAGTTCCTCTGGGACAGACGGCGGGCCCCAGCATTTT. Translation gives CASSSSGTDGGPQHF.